This T cell receptor (beta chain) was identified during a study of cytomegalovirus exposure and HLA in healthy donors. 13 Jbeta primers and 60 Vbeta primers were used for the PCR. Here immunoSEQ multiplex PCR was the method, and the copy in TCRdb shows in-frame clones only, minus some. The table has approximately 190,000 clones, roughly 80% seen once. The sample holds a few counts of this clone. Germline values: CDR1 SGHRS, CDR2 YFSETQ. CDR3 length: 15 amino acids. Trimming pared 4 bases from V and 5 bases from J, leaving 18 bases between. Sequenced: PBMCs. The source is a woman aged 25 to 45 in good health and CMV-seropositive. The chain joins TRBV5-1 to TRBJ2-5, with D perhaps matching TRBD2 (6 bases). The CDR3 sequence is CASSASVGGWETQYF. As DNA, the CDR3 is TGCGCCAGCAGCGCGTCAGTGGGGGGTTGGGAGACCCAGTACTTC.